The 28 T cell receptor beta chains below come from one sample, sequenced in a study of cytomegalovirus exposure and HLA in healthy donors. Vbeta (60) and Jbeta (13) primers were used in the PCR. The protocol was immunoSEQ multiplex PCR, while the TCRdb copy is restricted to in-frame clones and leaves out a portion. This repertoire comprises roughly 80,000 clones; its ten largest clones make up approximately 0.63%. Material: PBMCs. These receptors were obtained from a man in his fifties in good health and CMV-seronegative.

This chain uses TRBV5-5 with TRBJ2-7; TRBD1 matches at 11 bases. Germline-derived CDR1 and CDR2 are SGHKS and YYEKEE (reference sequence). Trimming took 4 bases from V and 0 from J; bases not matched to a gene: 9. This CDR3 comprises 17 residues. In DNA, the CDR3 is TGTGCCAGCAGCCCGGGACAGGGGGGACTCAGCTCCTACGAGCAGTACTTC. It codes for CASSPGQGGLSSYEQYF.

The chain joins TRBV29-1 to TRBJ2-7; D possibly corresponds to TRBD1 (6 bases). The CDR3 extends over 12 amino acids. Per germline, CDR1 SQVTM and CDR2 ANQGSEA. The ends were cut back, 0 bases at V and 3 bases at J, with 6 bases in the middle. This CDR3 is CSVEDRGYEQYF. In DNA form, the CDR3 reads TGCAGCGTTGAAGACAGGGGCTACGAGCAGTACTTC.

For the CDR3, the DNA is TGCAGCCAGCGGGGGTTAGAGACCCAGTACTTC. Translated: CSQRGLETQYF. V is TRBV20-1 and J is TRBJ2-5; 8 positions agree with TRBD2. Germline V gene lookup returns CDR1 DFQATT and CDR2 SNEGSKA (reference sequence). There are 11 residues in the CDR3.

The chain joins TRBV7-2 to TRBJ2-7; D might be TRBD1 (5 bases). This CDR3 is built from 13 residues. Germline V gene lookup returns CDR1 SGHTA and CDR2 FQGNSA. Trimming shortened V by 8 bases and J by 5 bases, and 16 bases separated the two germline ends. The CDR3, as DNA: TGTGCCAGCGGGGAAGGGGTAAAGGACGAGCAGTACTTC. This encodes CASGEGVKDEQYF.

The chain has TRBV7-3 and TRBJ2-5; TRBD1 matches at 8 bases. J gave up 5 bases and V 3 bases, and 8 bases lay outside the gene matches. This CDR3 contains 15 residues. Germline V gives CDR1 SGHTA, CDR2 FQGTGA. The CDR3 sequence is CASSFYPRGPETQYF. The CDR3 DNA reads as TGTGCCAGCAGCTTTTATCCCAGGGGGCCGGAGACCCAGTACTTC.

The chain combines TRBV10-2 with TRBJ1-4, with TRBD1 matching over 7 bases. The germline V gene has CDR1 WSHSY and CDR2 SAAADI. The V segment lost 6 bases and the J segment 7 bases; nucleotides outside the gene matches: 8. This CDR3 is built from 14 residues. CDR3 loop: CASSNGQAGEKLFF. The CDR3 region has the DNA TGCGCCAGCAGCAATGGACAGGCGGGTGAAAAACTGTTTTTT.

The rearrangement joins TRBV7-9 to TRBJ2-7; 9 positions match TRBD1. Germline V lookup: CDR1 SEHNR, CDR2 FQNEAQ (reference sequence). This CDR3 is built from 17 residues. V lost 3 bases and J lost 1; bases outside the gene matches: 10. CDR3 DNA: TGTGCCAGCAGCTTGGGACAGGGCGTCCCATCTTCCTACGAGCAGTACTTC. Amino acids: CASSLGQGVPSSYEQYF.

This chain links TRBV10-3 with TRBJ2-2, with a possible D match to TRBD2 (7 bases). The CDR3 runs 13 residues. Germline CDR1 is ENHRY and CDR2 is SYGVKD. V lost 10 bases, J lost 6 bases, and 15 bases lay in between. CDR3 sequence: CATEGGASGELFF. The CDR3, as DNA: TGTGCCACCGAGGGGGGGGCGTCCGGGGAGCTGTTTTTT.

The V and J genes are TRBV7-9 and TRBJ1-1; 10 bases match TRBD1. This CDR3 is built from 14 residues. With 5 bases clipped from V and 5 bases from J, the junction kept 5 bases outside the gene matches. Germline V lookup: CDR1 SEHNR, CDR2 FQNEAQ (reference sequence). The CDR3 coding sequence is TGTGCCAGCAGCCGACAGGGGGCGGTTACTGAAGCTTTCTTT. As protein: CASSRQGAVTEAFF. Full variable domain (outside the CDR3, taken from reference TRBV7-9 and TRBJ1-1): DTGVSQNPRHKITKRGQNVTFRCDPISEHNRLYWYRQTLGQGPEFLTYFQNEAQLEKSRLLSDRFSAERPKGSFSTLEIQRTEQGDSAMYLCASSRQGAVTEAFFGQGTRLTVV.

The V and J genes are TRBV30 and TRBJ1-1, with TRBD1 as a possible D gene (6 bases). V gave up 6 bases and J gave up 4 bases, with 12 bases separating them. Germline V CDR1 and CDR2: GTSNPN, SVGIG (reference sequence). This CDR3 has 12 amino acids. CDR3 region: CACQTGFTEAFF. Written as DNA, the CDR3 is TGTGCCTGCCAGACAGGTTTCACTGAAGCTTTCTTT.

V and J are TRBV6-1 and TRBJ2-3; maybe TRBD1 (6 bases). The CDR3 contains 12 residues. CDR1 and CDR2 from the germline V gene are MNHNS and SASEGT. In DNA form, the CDR3 reads TGTGCGTACAGGGTCCCCACAGATACGCAGTATTTT. Translation: CAYRVPTDTQYF.

J is TRBJ1-1 and V is TRBV7-9, with D maybe TRBD1 (6 bases). There are 15 residues in the CDR3. The germline V gene encodes CDR1 SEHNR and CDR2 FQNEAQ (reference sequence). The germline V and J ends were trimmed by 2 bases and 8 bases, with 18 bases remaining between them. CDR3 in amino acids: CASSLNAGVGEEAFF. The CDR3 nucleotides read TGTGCCAGCAGCTTAAACGCAGGGGTCGGAGAAGAAGCTTTCTTT.

V is TRBV4-2 and J is TRBJ1-6, with 7 bases fitting TRBD1. Germline CDR1 LGHNA, CDR2 YNFKEQ. This CDR3 region has 14 residues. With 6 bases clipped from V and 9 bases from J, the junction kept 8 bases outside the gene matches. CDR3 in DNA: TGTGCCAGCAGTTATCCGGGACAGCTTTCACCCCTCCACTTT. It yields the protein CASSYPGQLSPLHF.

The gene calls are TRBV20-1 and TRBJ2-1; TRBD1 matches at 8 bases. There are 11 residues in the CDR3. From germline, CDR1 is DFQATT and CDR2 SNEGSKA (reference sequence). V shed 5 bases, J shed 9 bases, and the junction held 3 bases outside the gene matches. The CDR3 bases are TGCAGTGCTTCAGGGGGCGGTGAGCAGTTCTTC. This encodes CSASGGGEQFF.

This chain joins TRBV19 and TRBJ2-5, with 7 bases identical to TRBD1. Germline CDR1 and CDR2: LNHDA and SQIVND (reference sequence). This CDR3 comprises 15 residues. V was clipped by 4 bases and J by 0 bases; unmatched bases: 5. CDR3 region: CASSTGQLYQETQYF. In DNA form, the CDR3 reads TGTGCCAGTAGTACGGGACAGCTCTACCAAGAGACCCAGTACTTC.

This chain links TRBV9 with TRBJ1-2, with D possibly matching TRBD1 (5 bases). This CDR3 is built from 14 residues. Germline CDR1 SGDLS, CDR2 YYNGEE. V shed 0 bases and J shed 8 bases, with 14 bases lying between them. CDR3 loop: CASSVVPWGEGYTF. CDR3 DNA sequence: TGTGCCAGCAGCGTAGTTCCATGGGGCGAGGGCTACACCTTC. Using reference TRBV9 and TRBJ1-2 for the parts outside the CDR3, the full variable domain is DSGVTQTPKHLITATGQRVTLRCSPRSGDLSVYWYQQSLDQGLQFLIQYYNGEERAKGNILERFSAQQFPDLHSELNLSSLELGDSALYFCASSVVPWGEGYTFGSGTRLTVV.

The J gene is TRBJ2-1, the V gene TRBV5-6; 9 nucleotides align to TRBD2. Germline V gene lookup returns CDR1 SGHDT and CDR2 YYEEEE. V was clipped by 4 bases and J by 0 bases; unmatched bases: 11. The length of the CDR3 is 18 residues. DNA of the CDR3: TGTGCCAGCAGCGCCCCGACTAGCGGAGGGAGCTCCTACAATGAGCAGTTCTTC. This translates into CASSAPTSGGSSYNEQFF.

The V call is TRBV14, the J call TRBJ1-2, with D possibly TRBD1 on 6 matching bases. V was shortened by 0 bases and J by 6 bases, with 11 bases between the two germline ends. The germline CDR1 and CDR2 sequences are SGHDN and FVKESK. The CDR3 is 14 residues long. The CDR3 DNA follows: TGTGCCAGCAGCCAAGAGACCGCAGGGGATGGCTACACCTTC. Translation gives CASSQETAGDGYTF.

The V call is TRBV7-2, the J call TRBJ2-7, with 8 positions matching TRBD1. CDR3 size: 15 residues. Germline CDR1 and CDR2: SGHTA and FQGNSA. V lost 1 base to trimming and J lost 0 bases; unmatched junction nucleotides: 2. As DNA, the CDR3 is TGTGCCAGCAGCTTAGGGACAGGGAGCTCCTACGAGCAGTACTTC. Encoded protein: CASSLGTGSSYEQYF.

This chain uses TRBV7-9 with TRBJ1-2; tentatively, D is TRBD1 (6 bases). CDR1 and CDR2 (germline): SEHNR, FQNEAQ (reference sequence). V lost 5 bases and J 2 bases, leaving 15 bases between the germline ends. The CDR3 covers 15 residues. The CDR3 sequence is CASSRVGQGNYGYTF. Written as DNA, the CDR3 is TGTGCCAGCAGCCGAGTCGGCCAGGGGAACTATGGCTACACCTTC.

DNA of the CDR3: TGTGCCAGCCAAGCTAGCGGGGGGGCCGGGTGGCAGTTCTTC. Encoded protein: CASQASGGAGWQFF. The chain uses TRBV6-5 and TRBJ2-1; TRBD2 agrees at 12 bases. The trim removed 8 bases at V and 12 bases at J, leaving 11 bases unmatched. This CDR3 is 14 amino acids long. Germline V gene sequence: CDR1 MNHEY, CDR2 SVGAGI.

V usage is TRBV29-1 and J usage is TRBJ2-5; 11 nucleotides align to TRBD2. Trimming removed 5 bases from V and 4 bases from J; junction bases left unmatched: 3. This CDR3 spans 13 amino acids. Looked up from germline, CDR1 is SQVTM and CDR2 is ANQGSEA. CDR3 coding DNA: TGCAGCGTTCCTCTAGCGGGGGGAGAGACCCAGTACTTC. Protein: CSVPLAGGETQYF.

The V call is TRBV9, the J call TRBJ2-3; TRBD2 aligns across 10 bases. V lost 7 bases to trimming and J lost 2 bases; unmatched junction nucleotides: 7. The CDR3 runs 15 residues. Germline loops: CDR1 SGDLS, CDR2 YYNGEE. CDR3 protein: CASALSGGFTDTQYF. For the CDR3, the DNA is TGTGCCAGCGCCCTTAGCGGGGGGTTCACAGATACGCAGTATTTT.

The V gene is TRBV5-4, the J gene TRBJ2-7; TRBD1 aligns across 9 bases. CDR3 size: 14 residues. With 4 bases clipped from V and 4 bases from J, the junction kept 6 bases outside the gene matches. The germline CDR1 and CDR2 sequences are SGHNT and YYREEE (reference sequence). CDR3 residues: CASSPRDRAYEQYF. DNA of the CDR3: TGTGCCAGCAGCCCCCGGGACAGGGCATACGAGCAGTACTTC. Using reference TRBV5-4 and TRBJ2-7 for the parts outside the CDR3, the full variable domain is ETGVTQSPTHLIKTRGQQVTLRCSSQSGHNTVSWYQQALGQGPQFIFQYYREEENGRGNFPPRFSGLQFPNYSSELNVNALELDDSALYLCASSPRDRAYEQYFGPGTRLTVT.

The chain has TRBV5-4 and TRBJ1-4; no clear D gene. Germline V gene data show CDR1 as SGHNT and CDR2 as YYREEE (reference sequence). This CDR3 spans 16 amino acids. V was clipped by 0 bases and J by 6 bases, with 15 bases between them. The CDR3: CASSLAENPRDEKLFF. Written as DNA, the CDR3 is TGTGCCAGCAGCTTGGCCGAGAACCCGCGGGATGAAAAACTGTTTTTT.

The chain has TRBV7-9 and TRBJ1-1; TRBD1 is a possible D gene (6 bases). Germline CDR1 is SEHNR and CDR2 is FQNEAQ (reference sequence). Trimming left V 4 bases short and J 8 bases short, with 14 bases between. The CDR3 is 13 amino acids. CDR3 in DNA: TGTGCCAGCAGCTACGGGACACTCAGAGAAGCTTTCTTT. It translates to CASSYGTLREAFF.

The chain carries TRBV18 and TRBJ1-1, with 9 bases that match TRBD1. The junction had 5 bases not matched to a gene; V was cut back by 8 bases and J by 1 base. Germline V gene data show CDR1 as KGHSH and CDR2 as LQKENI. The CDR3 runs 14 residues. In DNA form, the CDR3 reads TGTGCCAGCCAAAGGGACAGGGCGAACACTGAAGCTTTCTTT. It is translated as CASQRDRANTEAFF.

This chain connects TRBV6-5 to TRBJ2-3; TRBD1 is a possible D gene (6 bases). The CDR3 runs to 15 residues. The V and J ends lost 2 bases and 3 bases respectively, with 12 bases between them. The V gene's germline CDR1 is MNHEY and CDR2 SVGAGI. CDR3 nucleotides: TGTGCCAGCAGTTACCGGGACACCCGAACAGATACGCAGTATTTT. It yields the protein CASSYRDTRTDTQYF.